Presented here are 32 T cell receptor beta chains from one specimen sequenced in a study of T cell responses to AZD1222 COVID-19 vaccine. Assay: immunoSEQ multiplex PCR; the TCRdb copy retains only in-frame clones and omits some. Of 65,000 to 100,000 clones listed, 70% to 90% are singletons. The input for sequencing was peripheral blood, taken on day 0 of AZD1222 vaccination. Receptors were obtained from an adult in good health.

Only a few counts were recorded for this clone. The chain uses TRBV27 and TRBJ1-2, with TRBD1 as a possible D gene (5 bases). The CDR3 loop spans 17 amino acids. Germline V gene sequence: CDR1 MNHEY, CDR2 SMNVEV (reference sequence). V gave up 6 bases and J gave up 0 bases, with 20 bases separating them. CDR3 nucleotides: TGTGCCAGCAGCCGAATCGGGACTGAGAGTTCTAACTATGGCTACACCTTC. It is translated as CASSRIGTESSNYGYTF.

This clone has more than one count but fewer than ten. This rearrangement joins TRBV10-3 to TRBJ1-4, with D hard to call. This CDR3 region has 15 residues. Germline V gene data show CDR1 as ENHRY and CDR2 as SYGVKD. The germline V and J ends were trimmed by 2 bases and 1 base, with 8 bases remaining between them. CDR3 nucleotides: TGTGCCATCAGTGAGGGCGGACTAACTAATGAAAAACTGTTTTTT. Translated, it gives CAISEGGLTNEKLFF.

V is TRBV19 and J is TRBJ1-5; a possible D gene is TRBD1 (6 bases). Germline V gene sequence: CDR1 LNHDA, CDR2 SQIVND (reference sequence). CDR3 size: 16 residues. Between the trimmed V and J ends, which lost 7 bases and 1 base, there was a span of 17 bases. In nucleotides, the CDR3 is TGTGCCAGTACCCGGGGGACACAGGGCAGCAATCAGCCCCAGCATTTT. Its translation is CASTRGTQGSNQPQHF.

The chain uses TRBV2 and TRBJ1-1; D is unclear. V lost 2 bases and J lost 3, with 10 bases in between. This CDR3 is 14 amino acids long. CDR1 and CDR2 (germline): SNHLY, FYNNEI. CDR3 in amino acids: CASSENNWDTEAFF. The DNA of the CDR3 is TGTGCCAGCAGTGAAAACAATTGGGACACTGAAGCTTTCTTT.

The gene calls are TRBV28 and TRBJ2-7, with 8 bases lining up with TRBD1. Germline loops: CDR1 MDHEN, CDR2 SYDVKM. V shed 5 bases, J shed 6 bases, and the junction held 6 bases outside the gene matches. The CDR3 loop spans 13 amino acids. The DNA for the CDR3 is TGTGCCAGCAGTCCCCTGGACAGGGTCGAGCAGTACTTC. Its protein product is CASSPLDRVEQYF. Using reference TRBV28 and TRBJ2-7 for the parts outside the CDR3, the full variable domain is DVKVTQSSRYLVKRTGEKVFLECVQDMDHENMFWYRQDPGLGLRLIYFSYDVKMKEKGDIPEGYSVSREKKERFSLILESASTNQTSMYLCASSPLDRVEQYFGPGTRLTVT.

The DNA of the CDR3 is TGTGCCAGCAGAACCCAGGGACACGGGGAGCTGTTTTTT. Amino acid sequence: CASRTQGHGELFF. This rearrangement joins TRBV5-8 to TRBJ2-2, with D perhaps matching TRBD1 (6 bases). V lost 5 bases, J lost 7 bases, and 12 bases lay in between. CDR1 is SGHTS and CDR2 is YDEGEE in the germline V gene. The CDR3 is 13 residues long.

This chain joins TRBV10-3 and TRBJ2-3; 7 nucleotides match TRBD1. The V gene's germline CDR1 is ENHRY and CDR2 SYGVKD. This CDR3 has 14 residues. After removal of 3 bases from V and 2 bases from J, the junction contained 2 bases not matched to a gene. In DNA, the CDR3 is TGTGCCATCAGTGAACAGGGGTTCACAGATACGCAGTATTTT. This codes for CAISEQGFTDTQYF.

The chain uses TRBV19 and TRBJ1-3; D gene unclear. The CDR3 is 12 residues long. V lost 7 bases, J lost 6 bases, and 10 bases lay in between. In germline, CDR1 is LNHDA, CDR2 SQIVND (reference sequence). Here the CDR3 reads CASTRGANTIYF. CDR3 in DNA: TGTGCCAGTACACGGGGTGCAAACACCATATATTTT.

V gene TRBV18 combines with J gene TRBJ1-1; D remains unclear. Germline V gene lookup returns CDR1 KGHSH and CDR2 LQKENI. There are 14 residues in the CDR3. V lost 3 bases and J lost 1, with 9 bases in between. This CDR3 is CASSPSSENTEAFF. In DNA form, the CDR3 reads TGTGCCAGCTCACCTTCCTCCGAGAACACTGAAGCTTTCTTT.

Worth noting for this clone: Other DNA sequences of this sample code for an identical CDR3. This chain uses TRBV3-1 (or the pseudogene TRBV3-2) with TRBJ1-1; unclear D gene. The V gene's germline CDR1 is LGHDT and CDR2 YNNKEL (reference sequence). This CDR3 has 14 amino acids. Trimming removed 1 base at V and 2 bases at J, with 8 bases between. Here the CDR3 DNA reads TGTGCCAGCAGCCAAGTAGGCAGCAACACTGAAGCTTTCTTT. Translation: CASSQVGSNTEAFF.

The J gene is TRBJ2-1, the V gene TRBV7-9; D gene unclear. There are 13 residues in the CDR3. Germline V gives CDR1 SEHNR, CDR2 FQNEAQ (reference sequence). V was trimmed by 1 base and J by 8 bases, leaving 9 bases between them. CDR3 sequence (DNA): TGTGCCAGCAGCTTAGGACCGAGCTATGAGCAGTTCTTC. Its translation is CASSLGPSYEQFF.

This chain connects TRBV19 to TRBJ1-2; maybe TRBD1 (5 bases). With 5 bases removed from V and 5 bases from J, the gap between germline ends came to 15 bases. The germline CDR1 and CDR2 sequences are LNHDA and SQIVND (reference sequence). CDR3 length equals 14 residues. CDR3 bases: TGTGCCAGTAGTCCAGGGTGGGGCGAATATGGCTACACCTTC. Residues: CASSPGWGEYGYTF.

V is TRBV5-1 and J is TRBJ2-2, with D maybe TRBD1 (5 bases). In germline, CDR1 is SGHRS, CDR2 YFSETQ. The CDR3 totals 13 residues. Trimming took off 4 bases at V and 1 base at J, with 5 bases between the two ends. The CDR3 here is CASSTGNTGELFF. The CDR3 bases are TGCGCCAGCAGCACAGGGAACACCGGGGAGCTGTTTTTT.

The count of this clone is one. The V and J genes are TRBV4-1 and TRBJ1-1; 7 bases align to TRBD1. The CDR3 is 15 amino acids. The J segment lost 6 bases and the V segment lost 3 bases, leaving 10 bases of the junction unmatched. CDR1 MGHRA and CDR2 YSYEKL come from the germline V gene. Here the CDR3 DNA reads TGCGCCAGCAGCCAGGATCCGAGGGGGCAGGCTGAAGCTTTCTTT. As protein: CASSQDPRGQAEAFF.

The rearrangement joins TRBV25-1 to TRBJ2-1, with D unclear. CDR1 and CDR2 (germline): MGHDK, SYGVNS. This CDR3 spans 14 amino acids. Trimming took 5 bases from V and 0 from J, leaving 8 bases between them. CDR3 DNA: TGTGCCAGCAGTAAAGGATCCTCCTACAATGAGCAGTTCTTC. It encodes CASSKGSSYNEQFF.

V usage is TRBV6-2 or TRBV6-3 and J usage is TRBJ2-7, with TRBD1 matching over 7 bases. Germline V lookup: CDR1 MNHEY, CDR2 SVGEGT. The CDR3 runs 13 residues. Germline trimming cut 5 bases from V and 4 bases from J; bases unmatched to any gene: 5. DNA for the CDR3: TGTGCCAGCAGTAGGGGACAGTGGTACGAGCAGTACTTC. Its translation is CASSRGQWYEQYF.

The rearrangement uses TRBV5-1 and TRBJ1-3; D gene ambiguous. The CDR3 loop spans 17 amino acids. Looked up from germline, CDR1 is SGHRS and CDR2 is YFSETQ. The ends were cut back, 8 bases at V and 1 base at J, with 22 bases in the middle. CDR3 loop: CARSKGKRSRSGNTIYF. The DNA for the CDR3 is TGCGCCAGAAGCAAGGGAAAACGTTCGCGGTCTGGAAACACCATATATTTT.

The J gene is TRBJ2-7, the V gene TRBV5-6; tentatively, D is TRBD1 or TRBD2 (6 bases each). CDR3 length equals 14 residues. V was cut by 0 bases and J by 5 bases, with 12 bases left in between. Germline values: CDR1 SGHDT, CDR2 YYEEEE. The CDR3 region has the DNA TGTGCCAGCAGCTTGGTGGGGGGCCGGGACGAGCAGTACTTC. Residues: CASSLVGGRDEQYF.

This clone was seen only a few times. The V gene is TRBV5-4, the J gene TRBJ1-1; D is possibly TRBD1 (6 bases). From germline, CDR1 is SGHNT and CDR2 YYREEE (reference sequence). The CDR3 consists of 18 residues. The germline V and J ends were trimmed by 1 base and 1 base, with 20 bases remaining between them. CDR3 sequence reads: CASSLRRISGRGNTEAFF. DNA for the CDR3: TGTGCCAGCAGCTTGCGGCGTATTTCGGGCAGGGGGAACACTGAAGCTTTCTTT.

The chain uses TRBV11-1 and TRBJ1-1, with D perhaps TRBD1 (5 bases). CDR3 length: 13 amino acids. Germline-derived CDR1 and CDR2 are SGHAT and FQDESV (reference sequence). V was trimmed by 7 bases and J by 3 bases, leaving 12 bases between them. CDR3 nucleotide sequence: TGTGCCAGCACGGAGGGACTTCACACTGAAGCTTTCTTT. It yields the protein CASTEGLHTEAFF.

The chain joins TRBV9 to TRBJ2-2; D is perhaps TRBD2 (5 bases). The V gene's germline CDR1 is SGDLS and CDR2 YYNGEE. CDR3 length: 14 residues. Trimming removed 3 bases from V and 4 bases from J, with 10 bases in between. CDR3 nucleotide sequence: TGTGCCAGCAGCGCCCCTGGGAGCACCGGGGAGCTGTTTTTT. This codes for CASSAPGSTGELFF.

The genes are TRBV19 and TRBJ1-1; D unresolved. Germline assignment: CDR1 LNHDA and CDR2 SQIVND (reference sequence). The CDR3 has 13 amino acids. The V end lost 7 bases, the J end lost 4 bases, and 13 bases lay between the germline ends. The CDR3 DNA is TGTGCCAGTACCGCCGTTTTGGGCACTGAAGCTTTCTTT. Protein sequence: CASTAVLGTEAFF.

The rearrangement links TRBV5-1 to TRBJ1-3; perhaps TRBD1 as D (6 bases). This CDR3 contains 15 residues. From germline, CDR1 is SGHRS and CDR2 YFSETQ. The germline V and J ends were trimmed by 5 bases and 0 bases, with 12 bases remaining between them. CDR3 coding DNA: TGCGCCAGCAGATCACAGGGATTCTCTGGAAACACCATATATTTT. Its translation: CASRSQGFSGNTIYF.

This clone was recorded a few times. The rearrangement joins TRBV11-2 to TRBJ2-4; D gene unclear. Trimming left V 4 bases short and J 6 bases short, with 10 bases between. CDR1 is SGHAT, CDR2 FQNNGV, per germline. The CDR3 consists of 13 residues. The CDR3 region has the DNA TGTGCCAGCAGCTCATCCAGGATAAACATTCAGTACTTC. It translates to CASSSSRINIQYF.

This clone was picked up a small number of times. V and J are TRBV4-2 and TRBJ2-3, with 12 nucleotides matching TRBD2. With 1 base clipped from V and 3 bases from J, the junction kept 2 bases outside the gene matches. The CDR3 contains 16 residues. Germline V lookup: CDR1 LGHNA, CDR2 YNFKEQ. The CDR3 loop reads CASSQGLAGATDTQYF. The CDR3 region has the DNA TGTGCCAGCAGCCAAGGACTAGCGGGGGCAACAGATACGCAGTATTTT.

The gene calls are TRBV7-6 and TRBJ2-7; D uncertain. In germline, CDR1 is SGHVS, CDR2 FNYEAQ. This CDR3 is 15 amino acids long. The V and J ends lost 3 bases and 4 bases respectively, with 16 bases between them. The CDR3 loop reads CASSFSPGLRYEQYF. Written as DNA, the CDR3 is TGTGCCAGCAGCTTCTCCCCCGGGCTTCGTTACGAGCAGTACTTC.

This clone has just a few counts. V gene TRBV5-4 combines with J gene TRBJ1-1; 7 bases align to TRBD1. The CDR3 has 16 amino acids. CDR1 is SGHNT, CDR2 YYREEE, per germline (reference sequence). J was trimmed by 4 bases and V by 4 bases; bases with no gene match: 13. CDR3 nucleotides: TGTGCCAGCAGCCACAAAGGGGGCCCTGTGGGCACTGAAGCTTTCTTT. Amino acids: CASSHKGGPVGTEAFF.

The table lists this clone with a count of one. The chain links TRBV19 to TRBJ1-4; the match to TRBD1 covers 7 bases. The CDR3 consists of 18 residues. V shed 5 bases, J shed 6 bases, and the junction held 18 bases outside the gene matches. CDR1 LNHDA and CDR2 SQIVND come from the germline V gene (reference sequence). The CDR3 region has the DNA TGTGCCAGTAGTGCCCGGACAGGAGACGGCCTGATTCATGAAAAACTGTTTTTT. Translated, it gives CASSARTGDGLIHEKLFF.

V gene TRBV7-9 combines with J gene TRBJ1-2, with 9 bases matching TRBD1. From germline, CDR1 is SEHNR and CDR2 FQNEAQ (reference sequence). CDR3 length equals 13 residues. V lost 5 bases to trimming and J lost 4 bases; unmatched junction nucleotides: 2. Here the CDR3 DNA reads TGTGCCAGCAGCACAGGGGGCGGCTATGGCTACACCTTC. It yields the protein CASSTGGGYGYTF. Full variable domain (rest looked up from reference TRBV7-9 and TRBJ1-2): DTGVSQNPRHKITKRGQNVTFRCDPISEHNRLYWYRQTLGQGPEFLTYFQNEAQLEKSRLLSDRFSAERPKGSFSTLEIQRTEQGDSAMYLCASSTGGGYGYTFGSGTRLTVV.

This chain links TRBV5-1 with TRBJ1-1, with D unclear. The CDR3 spans 13 residues. V was trimmed by 4 bases and J by 3 bases, leaving 10 bases between them. Germline CDR1 reads SGHRS; CDR2 reads YFSETQ. This chain's CDR3 is CASSVTRDTEAFF. In DNA, the CDR3 is TGCGCCAGCAGCGTAACGAGGGACACTGAAGCTTTCTTT.

In its sample, this clone was seen a few times. The rearrangement joins TRBV5-6 to TRBJ1-2; 7 nucleotides align to TRBD1. With V trimmed by 4 bases and J by 3 bases, 0 bases remained unmatched. The CDR3 is 12 amino acids. Germline CDR1 reads SGHDT; CDR2 reads YYEEEE. CDR3 in amino acids: CASSQGDYGYTF. The CDR3 region has the DNA TGTGCCAGCAGCCAGGGGGACTATGGCTACACCTTC.

The chain uses TRBV6-6 and TRBJ2-7, with D unresolved. Trimming removed 0 bases from V and 5 bases from J, with 2 bases in between. This CDR3 region has 11 residues. The germline V gene encodes CDR1 MNHNY and CDR2 SVGAGI (reference sequence). CDR3 in DNA: TGTGCCAGCAGTTACTCGAACGAGCAGTACTTC. Protein: CASSYSNEQYF.